A single sample is the source of the 30 T cell receptor beta chains below, sequenced in a study of blood T cell repertoires in COVID-19. Clones were read by immunoSEQ multiplex PCR, and TCRdb kept only the in-frame ones, dropping some. The table includes roughly 180,000 clones, more than 70% detected once. Input material: peripheral blood. Every receptor here comes from an older woman with acute or convalescent COVID-19.

CDR3 region: CASSPDSAWAQHF. The CDR3, as DNA: TGTGCCAGCAGCCCGGACAGCGCTTGGGCCCAGCATTTT. This rearrangement joins TRBV7-9 to TRBJ1-5; weak D call: TRBD1 (6 bases). The CDR3 spans 13 residues. The V and J ends lost 5 bases and 11 bases respectively, with 16 bases between them. Germline V gives CDR1 SEHNR, CDR2 FQNEAQ (reference sequence).

The gene calls are TRBV4-1 and TRBJ2-1; 13 bases line up with TRBD2. The germline V gene has CDR1 MGHRA and CDR2 YSYEKL. CDR3 size: 18 residues. The V and J ends lost 2 bases and 6 bases, in that order; junction bases with no gene match: 10. The CDR3 DNA sequence: TGCGCCAGCAGCCAACCACTAGCGGGAGGGCATTTTTTCAATGAGCAGTTCTTC. Protein: CASSQPLAGGHFFNEQFF.

On this clone: This same CDR3 is encoded by further DNA sequences in the sample. V and J are TRBV29-1 and TRBJ1-2; 7 bases align to TRBD1. The ends lost 5 bases at V and 3 bases at J; junction bases unmatched: 6. Looked up from germline, CDR1 is SQVTM and CDR2 is ANQGSEA. This CDR3 has 13 residues. The CDR3 reads CSVRDREDYGYTF. As DNA, the CDR3 is TGCAGCGTTCGAGACAGGGAGGACTATGGCTACACCTTC.

This chain links TRBV2 with TRBJ2-1, with D possibly being TRBD2 (6 bases). With 7 bases removed from V and 7 bases from J, the gap between germline ends came to 17 bases. Germline CDR1 and CDR2: SNHLY and FYNNEI. The CDR3 loop spans 14 amino acids. The CDR3 region has the DNA TGTGCCAGCATTACGGATAGCGGAGGTAATGAGCAGTTCTTC. Translated: CASITDSGGNEQFF.

The rearrangement links TRBV28 to TRBJ1-5; D gene uncertain. The germline V gene has CDR1 MDHEN and CDR2 SYDVKM. This CDR3 has 13 amino acids. Deletions cut 5 bases from V and 0 bases from J, with 5 bases between. The CDR3 coding sequence is TGTGCCAGCAGTCCACTTAGCAATCAGCCCCAGCATTTT. The encoded protein is CASSPLSNQPQHF.

The V gene is TRBV7-8, the J gene TRBJ2-2, with D perhaps TRBD2 (5 bases). The CDR3 extends over 15 amino acids. Germline CDR1 and CDR2: SGHVS and FQNEAQ. V was pared by 2 bases and J by 4 bases, with 11 bases between. CDR3: CASSLRSGSTGELFF. Here the CDR3 DNA reads TGTGCCAGCAGCTTACGCTCGGGGTCCACCGGGGAGCTGTTTTTT.

The count of this clone is one. V usage is TRBV19 and J usage is TRBJ1-1; D gene ambiguous. The V and J ends lost 5 bases and 2 bases respectively, with 9 bases between them. In germline, CDR1 is LNHDA, CDR2 SQIVND (reference sequence). The CDR3 consists of 13 residues. CDR3 nucleotide sequence: TGTGCCAGTAGTGGTGCGGGAAACACTGAAGCTTTCTTT. This encodes CASSGAGNTEAFF.

The J gene is TRBJ2-1, the V gene TRBV20-1; 9 bases agree with TRBD1. The CDR3 extends over 15 amino acids. With V trimmed by 3 bases and J by 0 bases, 3 bases remained unmatched. CDR1 and CDR2 from the germline V gene are DFQATT and SNEGSKA (reference sequence). The CDR3 DNA follows: TGCAGTGCTAGTTGGGGACAGGGCTCCTACAATGAGCAGTTCTTC. It translates to CSASWGQGSYNEQFF.

The V call is TRBV6-5, the J call TRBJ1-6; 9 bases agree with TRBD1. V was clipped by 7 bases and J by 10 bases; unmatched bases: 11. The CDR3 covers 15 residues. Germline CDR1 MNHEY, CDR2 SVGAGI. The CDR3 sequence: CASTTTGTGISPLHF. CDR3 sequence (DNA): TGTGCCAGCACTACTACCGGGACAGGGATCTCACCCCTCCACTTT.

This clone was counted once. V usage is TRBV24-1 and J usage is TRBJ2-3, with 8 bases matching TRBD2. After removal of 4 bases from V and 5 bases from J, the junction contained 10 bases not matched to a gene. This CDR3 comprises 16 residues. Per germline, CDR1 KGHDR and CDR2 SFDVKD. The CDR3 bases are TGTGCCACCAGTGACCCTAGAGCGGGAGAGAAAGATACGCAGTATTTT. This gives the protein CATSDPRAGEKDTQYF.

The chain uses TRBV6-2 or TRBV6-3 and TRBJ1-1, with 7 bases matching TRBD1. The ends lost 6 bases at V and 6 bases at J; junction bases unmatched: 10. Germline CDR1 and CDR2: MNHEY and SVGEGT. The CDR3 loop spans 14 amino acids. DNA of the CDR3: TGTGCCAGCAGCCCACAGGGGCGGGTGGCTGAAGCTTTCTTT. Its translation: CASSPQGRVAEAFF.

A few counts support this clone. This sequence joins TRBV11-3 and TRBJ2-2, with D tentatively TRBD1 (5 bases). The V end lost 2 bases, the J end lost 4 bases, and 20 bases lay between the germline ends. In germline, CDR1 is SGHNT, CDR2 YENEEA. This CDR3 comprises 18 residues. CDR3 bases: TGTGCCAGCAGCTTACCGGTTATCCCCGGCCAGGGCACCGGGGAGCTGTTTTTT. Encoded protein: CASSLPVIPGQGTGELFF.

The chain employs TRBV7-9 and TRBJ2-1; the D gene is possibly TRBD2 (5 bases). Per germline, CDR1 SEHNR and CDR2 FQNEAQ (reference sequence). CDR3 length: 12 residues. Trimming took off 5 bases at V and 8 bases at J, with 10 bases between the two ends. CDR3 nucleotide sequence: TGTGCCAGCAGCCTACGGGGTGATGAGCAGTTCTTC. This gives the protein CASSLRGDEQFF. Filled out from reference TRBV7-9 and TRBJ2-1, the complete variable domain reads DTGVSQNPRHKITKRGQNVTFRCDPISEHNRLYWYRQTLGQGPEFLTYFQNEAQLEKSRLLSDRFSAERPKGSFSTLEIQRTEQGDSAMYLCASSLRGDEQFFGPGTRLTVL.

V is TRBV7-2 and J is TRBJ2-1, with 13 bases lining up with TRBD2. The germline CDR1 and CDR2 sequences are SGHTA and FQGNSA. The CDR3 is 16 amino acids. J gave up 3 bases and V 4 bases, and 3 bases lay outside the gene matches. CDR3 residues: CASSSGTSGIYNEQFF. DNA for the CDR3: TGTGCCAGCAGCTCAGGGACTAGCGGGATCTACAATGAGCAGTTCTTC. The variable domain in full, with the rest retrieved from reference TRBV7-2 and TRBJ2-1, is GAGVSQSPSNKVTEKGKDVELRCDPISGHTALYWYRQSLGQGLEFLIYFQGNSAPDKSGLPSDRFSAERTGGSVSTLTIQRTQQEDSAVYLCASSSGTSGIYNEQFFGPGTRLTVL.

The chain is built from TRBV18 and TRBJ2-5; D is unresolved. There are 15 residues in the CDR3. Germline CDR1 reads KGHSH; CDR2 reads LQKENI. With 6 bases removed from V and 1 base from J, the gap between germline ends came to 15 bases. The CDR3 sequence is CASSPRVSFQETQYF. The CDR3 DNA sequence: TGTGCCAGCTCCCCTCGTGTGAGTTTCCAAGAGACCCAGTACTTC.

The chain uses TRBV6-1 and TRBJ2-3; tentative D call: TRBD1 (6 bases). The CDR3 spans 14 residues. The ends were cut back, 2 bases at V and 2 bases at J, with 8 bases in the middle. Germline CDR1 reads MNHNS; CDR2 reads SASEGT. The CDR3 sequence: CASSEQGSTDTQYF. In nucleotides, the CDR3 is TGTGCCAGCAGTGAACAGGGGTCCACAGATACGCAGTATTTT.

The CDR3 DNA reads TGTGCCAGTACCGTCCGGGACAGGGGTTCTGGGAATGAGCAGTTCTTC. Its translation is CASTVRDRGSGNEQFF. The chain carries TRBV2 and TRBJ2-1, with 10 bases lining up with TRBD1. Trimming removed 9 bases from V and 7 bases from J; junction bases left unmatched: 15. CDR3 length equals 16 residues. Germline CDR1 SNHLY, CDR2 FYNNEI.

This clone was observed once. The rearrangement links TRBV7-3 to TRBJ1-1; D call uncertain. Germline V CDR1 and CDR2: SGHTA, FQGTGA. This CDR3 has 13 residues. V lost 0 bases, J lost 6 bases, and 8 bases lay in between. The chain's CDR3 is CASSLTPRAEAFF. The CDR3 DNA reads TGTGCCAGCAGCTTAACCCCGAGGGCTGAAGCTTTCTTT.

The CDR3 region has the DNA TGTGCCTGGAGGGACAGGTACACAAATTCACCCCTCCACTTT. This sequence encodes CAWRDRYTNSPLHF. V and J are TRBV30 and TRBJ1-6, with TRBD1 matching over 7 bases. CDR3 length equals 14 residues. With 3 bases clipped from V and 7 bases from J, the junction kept 6 bases outside the gene matches. CDR1 and CDR2 from the germline V gene are GTSNPN and SVGIG (reference sequence).

This chain uses TRBV19 with TRBJ1-5; D is unclear. There are 16 residues in the CDR3. CDR1 is LNHDA, CDR2 SQIVND, per germline (reference sequence). With 2 bases removed from V and 0 bases from J, the gap between germline ends came to 11 bases. CDR3 bases: TGTGCCAGTAGTATAATGGGGAGAAATAGCAATCAGCCCCAGCATTTT. Its translation is CASSIMGRNSNQPQHF.

The rearrangement joins TRBV5-1 to TRBJ2-3; the match to TRBD2 covers 7 bases. The CDR3 contains 15 residues. From germline, CDR1 is SGHRS and CDR2 YFSETQ. The V segment lost 0 bases and the J segment 3 bases; nucleotides outside the gene matches: 4. CDR3 DNA: TGCGCCAGCAGCTTGGAGTGGGGGGGGACAGATACGCAGTATTTT. The encoded protein is CASSLEWGGTDTQYF.

This chain connects TRBV5-8 to TRBJ1-1; a weak D match, TRBD1 (6 bases). V lost 4 bases, J lost 0 bases, and 16 bases lay in between. There are 16 residues in the CDR3. Germline assignment: CDR1 SGHTS and CDR2 YDEGEE. The CDR3 reads CASSLLDSLMNTEAFF. CDR3 bases: TGTGCCAGCAGCCTCCTGGACAGCCTAATGAACACTGAAGCTTTCTTT. Using reference TRBV5-8 and TRBJ1-1 for the parts outside the CDR3, the full variable domain is EAGVTQSPTHLIKTRGQQATLRCSPISGHTSVYWYQQALGLGLQFLLWYDEGEERNRGNFPPRFSGRQFPNYSSELNVNALELEDSALYLCASSLLDSLMNTEAFFGQGTRLTVV.

The chain employs TRBV18 and TRBJ2-1; 7 bases agree with TRBD1. Trimming at V came to 3 bases and at J to 6 bases, leaving 5 bases not matched to a gene. The CDR3 covers 14 residues. Per the germline V gene, CDR1 is KGHSH and CDR2 is LQKENI. The chain's CDR3 is CASSPTGTRNEQFF. The CDR3 coding sequence is TGTGCCAGCTCACCGACAGGGACCCGCAATGAGCAGTTCTTC.

This chain links TRBV11-3 with TRBJ2-7; D is undetermined. Germline V gene sequence: CDR1 SGHNT, CDR2 YENEEA. The CDR3 has 13 residues. Deletions cut 1 base from V and 4 bases from J, with 8 bases between. This CDR3 is CASSLAQNYEQYV. For the CDR3, the DNA is TGTGCCAGCAGCTTAGCACAGAATTACGAGCAGTACGTC.

The chain links TRBV11-2 to TRBJ2-1; 8 bases are a match to TRBD2. With 1 base clipped from V and 7 bases from J, the junction kept 3 bases outside the gene matches. Germline CDR1 is SGHAT and CDR2 is FQNNGV. The CDR3 is made up of 14 amino acids. In nucleotides, the CDR3 is TGTGCCAGCAGCTTAGTCACTAGCGGAAATGAGCAGTTCTTC. Translated, it gives CASSLVTSGNEQFF.

This clone showed up just once. In DNA, the CDR3 is TGTGCCAGCAGCCAAATTGGGACAGGCCCTCCCCTCCACTTT. Protein product: CASSQIGTGPPLHF. The chain combines TRBV3-1 (or the pseudogene TRBV3-2) with TRBJ1-6, with 8 bases fitting TRBD1. This CDR3 comprises 14 residues. Germline lookup yields CDR1 LGHDT and CDR2 YNNKEL (reference sequence). The trim removed 2 bases at V and 13 bases at J, leaving 7 bases unmatched.

The chain couples TRBV7-9 to TRBJ2-4, with 7 bases lining up with TRBD1. This CDR3 contains 16 residues. Trimming cost V 2 bases and J 0 bases; bases outside gene matches: 4. Germline V gene sequence: CDR1 SEHNR, CDR2 FQNEAQ (reference sequence). As DNA, the CDR3 is TGTGCCAGCAGCTTATGGGACAGAGTAGCCAAAAACATTCAGTACTTC. This gives the protein CASSLWDRVAKNIQYF.

This clone has just one count. The J gene is TRBJ2-7, the V gene TRBV21-1; the table's D call TRBD1 went unverified against the DNA. TRBV21-1 is described as a pseudogene. The CDR3 runs 14 residues. The CDR3 sequence: CASSKRRQGGEQYF. CDR3 nucleotides: TGTGCCAGCAGCAAAAGGAGACAGGGCGGCGAGCAGTACTTC.

The CDR3 loop reads CASSLDVPGLASEAFF. The CDR3 DNA reads as TGTGCCAGCAGTTTGGACGTTCCAGGGTTGGCGTCGGAAGCTTTCTTT. V is TRBV28 and J is TRBJ1-1; possibly TRBD1 for D (5 bases). The germline gives CDR1 MDHEN, CDR2 SYDVKM. V lost 3 bases and J 8 bases, leaving 22 bases between the germline ends. The CDR3 has 16 amino acids.

The genes are TRBV5-6 and TRBJ1-2; perhaps TRBD1 as D (5 bases). The CDR3 covers 14 residues. V shed 4 bases and J shed 2 bases, with 12 bases lying between them. Germline V lookup: CDR1 SGHDT, CDR2 YYEEEE. CDR3 in DNA: TGTGCCAGCAGCACCGGTGGGGCCAACTATGGCTACACCTTC. Protein sequence: CASSTGGANYGYTF.